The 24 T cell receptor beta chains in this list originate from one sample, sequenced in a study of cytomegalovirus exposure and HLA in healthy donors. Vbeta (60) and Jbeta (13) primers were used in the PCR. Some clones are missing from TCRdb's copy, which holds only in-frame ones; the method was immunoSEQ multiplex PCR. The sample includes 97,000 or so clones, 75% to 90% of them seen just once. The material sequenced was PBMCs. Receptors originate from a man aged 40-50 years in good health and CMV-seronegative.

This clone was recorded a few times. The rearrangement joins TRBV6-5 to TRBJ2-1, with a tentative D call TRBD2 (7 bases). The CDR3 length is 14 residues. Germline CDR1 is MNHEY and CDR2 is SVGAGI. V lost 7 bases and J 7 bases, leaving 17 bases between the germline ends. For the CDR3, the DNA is TGTGCCAGCAAAAGGGGGGGGTCTCAAAATGAGCAGTTCTTC. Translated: CASKRGGSQNEQFF.

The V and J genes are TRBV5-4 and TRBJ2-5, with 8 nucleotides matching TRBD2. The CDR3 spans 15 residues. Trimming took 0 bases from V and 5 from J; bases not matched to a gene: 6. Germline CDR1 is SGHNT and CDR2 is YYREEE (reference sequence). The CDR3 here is CASSLAGGARETQYF. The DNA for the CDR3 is TGTGCCAGCAGCTTGGCCGGGGGGGCCCGGGAGACCCAGTACTTC.

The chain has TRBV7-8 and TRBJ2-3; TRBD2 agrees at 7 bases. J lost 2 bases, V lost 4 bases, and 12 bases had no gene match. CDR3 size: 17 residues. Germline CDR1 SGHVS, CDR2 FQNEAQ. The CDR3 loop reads CASSSLSSGPITDTQYF. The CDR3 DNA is TGTGCCAGCAGCTCTCTGTCTAGCGGACCCATCACAGATACGCAGTATTTT.

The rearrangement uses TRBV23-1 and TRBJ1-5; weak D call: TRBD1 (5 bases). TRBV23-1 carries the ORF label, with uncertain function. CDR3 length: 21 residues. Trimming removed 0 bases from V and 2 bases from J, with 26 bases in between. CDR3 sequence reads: CASSQSPSNQHRDFRNQPQHF. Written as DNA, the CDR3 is TGCGCCAGCAGTCAATCCCCATCCAACCAACACCGGGACTTTCGCAATCAGCCCCAGCATTTT.

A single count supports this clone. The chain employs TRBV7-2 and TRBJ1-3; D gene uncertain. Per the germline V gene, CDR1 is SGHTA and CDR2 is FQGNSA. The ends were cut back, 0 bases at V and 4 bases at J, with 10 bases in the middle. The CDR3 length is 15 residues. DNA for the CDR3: TGTGCCAGCAGCTTAGCACGGGGATTGGGAAACACCATATATTTT. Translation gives CASSLARGLGNTIYF.

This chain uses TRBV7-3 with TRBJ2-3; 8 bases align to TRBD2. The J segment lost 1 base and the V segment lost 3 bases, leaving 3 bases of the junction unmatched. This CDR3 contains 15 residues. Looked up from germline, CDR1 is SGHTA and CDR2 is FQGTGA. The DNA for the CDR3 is TGTGCCAGCAGCTTTAACGGGGGGGGCACAGATACGCAGTATTTT. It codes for CASSFNGGGTDTQYF.

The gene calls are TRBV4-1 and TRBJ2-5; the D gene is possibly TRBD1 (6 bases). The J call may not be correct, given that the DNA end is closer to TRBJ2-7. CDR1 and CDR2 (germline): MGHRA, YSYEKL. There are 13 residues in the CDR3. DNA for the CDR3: TGCGCCAGCAGCTCGGACAGAACCTACGAGCAGTACTTC. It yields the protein CASSSDRTYEQYF.

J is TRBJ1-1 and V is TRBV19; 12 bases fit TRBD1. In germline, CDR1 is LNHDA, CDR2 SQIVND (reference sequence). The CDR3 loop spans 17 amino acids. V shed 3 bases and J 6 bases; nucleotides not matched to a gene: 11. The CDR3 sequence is CASSIEGFGTGGSEAFF. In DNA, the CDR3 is TGTGCCAGTAGTATTGAGGGGTTCGGGACAGGGGGCTCTGAAGCTTTCTTT.

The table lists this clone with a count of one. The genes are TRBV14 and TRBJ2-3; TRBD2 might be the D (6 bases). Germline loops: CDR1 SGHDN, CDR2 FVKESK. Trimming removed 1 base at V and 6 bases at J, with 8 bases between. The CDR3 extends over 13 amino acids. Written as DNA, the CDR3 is TGTGCCAGCAGCCAAGTCCGGGGGGATACGCAGTATTTT. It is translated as CASSQVRGDTQYF. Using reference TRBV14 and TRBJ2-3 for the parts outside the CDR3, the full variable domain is EAGVTQFPSHSVIEKGQTVTLRCDPISGHDNLYWYRRVMGKEIKFLLHFVKESKQDESGMPNNRFLAERTGGTYSTLKVQPAELEDSGVYFCASSQVRGDTQYFGPGTRLTVL.

CDR3 sequence: CSGGGPYEQYF. The CDR3 DNA reads TGCAGCGGCGGGGGGCCTTACGAGCAGTACTTC. The J gene is TRBJ2-7, the V gene TRBV29-1, with 8 bases lining up with TRBD2. V dropped 7 bases and J dropped 4; count of bases not matched to a gene: 3. Germline V gene sequence: CDR1 SQVTM, CDR2 ANQGSEA. The CDR3 is 11 residues long.

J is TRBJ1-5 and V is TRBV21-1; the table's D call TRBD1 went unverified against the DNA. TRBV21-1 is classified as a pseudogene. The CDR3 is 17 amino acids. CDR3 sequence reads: CASSKVGEGERHQPQHF. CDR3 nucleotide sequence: TGTGCCAGCAGCAAAGTAGGGGAAGGGGAAAGGCATCAGCCCCAGCATTTT.

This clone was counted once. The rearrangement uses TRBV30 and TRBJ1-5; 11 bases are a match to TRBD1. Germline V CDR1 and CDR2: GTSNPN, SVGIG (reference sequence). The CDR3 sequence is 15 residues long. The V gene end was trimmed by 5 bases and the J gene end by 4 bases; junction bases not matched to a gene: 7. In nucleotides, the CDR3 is TGTGCCTGGGACGAGGGGACAGGGGGGAATCAGCCCCAGCATTTT. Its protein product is CAWDEGTGGNQPQHF.

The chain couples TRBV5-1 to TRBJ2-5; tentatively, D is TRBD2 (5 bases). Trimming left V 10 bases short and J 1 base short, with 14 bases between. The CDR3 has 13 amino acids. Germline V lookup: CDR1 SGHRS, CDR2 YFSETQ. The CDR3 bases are TGCGCCGGATCCACTAGGCCCCAAGAGACCCAGTACTTC. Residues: CAGSTRPQETQYF.

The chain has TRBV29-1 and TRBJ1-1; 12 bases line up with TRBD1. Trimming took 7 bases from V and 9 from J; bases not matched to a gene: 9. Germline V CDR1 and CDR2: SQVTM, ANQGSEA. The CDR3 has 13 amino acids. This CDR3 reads CSGSGQGAGKAFF. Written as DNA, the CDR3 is TGCAGCGGGTCGGGACAGGGGGCGGGAAAAGCTTTCTTT.

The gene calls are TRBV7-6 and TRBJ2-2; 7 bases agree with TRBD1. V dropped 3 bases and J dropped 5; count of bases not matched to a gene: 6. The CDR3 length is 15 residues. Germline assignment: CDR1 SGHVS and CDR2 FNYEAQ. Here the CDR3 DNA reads TGTGCCAGCAGCTTGGGACAGCTGTGGACCGGGGAGCTGTTTTTT. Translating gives CASSLGQLWTGELFF.

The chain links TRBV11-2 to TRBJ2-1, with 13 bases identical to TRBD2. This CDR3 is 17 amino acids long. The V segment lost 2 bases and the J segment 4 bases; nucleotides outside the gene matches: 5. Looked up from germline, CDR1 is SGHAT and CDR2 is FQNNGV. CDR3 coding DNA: TGTGCCAGCAGCTTATCGAGGACTAGCGGGGGTTACAATGAGCAGTTCTTC. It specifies CASSLSRTSGGYNEQFF.

CDR3 nucleotides: TGCAGCGCGGGACAGGGGTCAGGTGAGCAGTTCTTC. This translates into CSAGQGSGEQFF. The rearrangement joins TRBV29-1 to TRBJ2-1, with 10 bases that match TRBD1. The CDR3 extends over 12 amino acids. The J segment lost 9 bases and the V segment lost 7 bases, leaving 6 bases of the junction unmatched. Per germline, CDR1 SQVTM and CDR2 ANQGSEA.

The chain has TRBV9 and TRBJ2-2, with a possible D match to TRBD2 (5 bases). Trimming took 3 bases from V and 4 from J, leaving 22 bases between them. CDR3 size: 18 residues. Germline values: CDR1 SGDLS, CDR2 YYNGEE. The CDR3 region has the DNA TGTGCCAGCAGCGCCCCCTCGCCAGGCAGCGGCGTCACCGGGGAGCTGTTTTTT. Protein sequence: CASSAPSPGSGVTGELFF.

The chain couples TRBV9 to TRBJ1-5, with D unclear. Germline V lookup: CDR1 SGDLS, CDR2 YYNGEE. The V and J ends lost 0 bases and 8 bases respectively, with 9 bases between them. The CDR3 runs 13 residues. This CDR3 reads CASSVAGYEPQHF. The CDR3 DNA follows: TGTGCCAGCAGCGTAGCAGGTTATGAGCCCCAGCATTTT.

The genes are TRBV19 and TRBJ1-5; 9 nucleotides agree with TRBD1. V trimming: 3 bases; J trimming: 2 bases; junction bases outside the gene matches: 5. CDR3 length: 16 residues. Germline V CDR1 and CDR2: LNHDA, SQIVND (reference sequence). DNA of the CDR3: TGTGCCAGTAGTATCCAACAGGGGGCAGGCAATCAGCCCCAGCATTTT. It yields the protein CASSIQQGAGNQPQHF.

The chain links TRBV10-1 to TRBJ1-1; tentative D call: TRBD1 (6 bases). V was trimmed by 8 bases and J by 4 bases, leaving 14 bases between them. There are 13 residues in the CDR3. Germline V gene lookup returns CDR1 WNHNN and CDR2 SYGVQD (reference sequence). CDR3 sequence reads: CASSGALGTEAFF. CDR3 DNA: TGCGCCAGCTCAGGGGCACTGGGCACTGAAGCTTTCTTT.

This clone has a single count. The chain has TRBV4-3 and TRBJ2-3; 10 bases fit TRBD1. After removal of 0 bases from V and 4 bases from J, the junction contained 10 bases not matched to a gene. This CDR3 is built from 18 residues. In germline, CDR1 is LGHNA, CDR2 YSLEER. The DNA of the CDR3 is TGCGCCAGCAGCCAAGATGCCGGGACAGGGGTTTGGGCAGATACGCAGTATTTT. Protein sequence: CASSQDAGTGVWADTQYF.

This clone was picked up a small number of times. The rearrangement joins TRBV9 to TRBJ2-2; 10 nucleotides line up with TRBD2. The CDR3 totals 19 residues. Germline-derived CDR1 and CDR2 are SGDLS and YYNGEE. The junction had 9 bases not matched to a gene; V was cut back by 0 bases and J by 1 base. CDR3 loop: CASSVVSRTSGLNTGELFF. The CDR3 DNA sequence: TGTGCCAGCAGCGTAGTGTCCCGGACTAGCGGATTGAACACCGGGGAGCTGTTTTTT.

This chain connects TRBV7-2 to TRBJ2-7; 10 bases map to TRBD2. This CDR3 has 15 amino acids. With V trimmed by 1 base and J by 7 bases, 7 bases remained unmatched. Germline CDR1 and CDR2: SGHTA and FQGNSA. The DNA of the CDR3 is TGTGCCAGCAGCTTAGGGGTTAGCGGGGGGACTGAGCAGTACTTC. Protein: CASSLGVSGGTEQYF.